The 5 T cell receptor beta chains below come from one sample, sequenced in a study of CD8 T cells in Susac syndrome. Random-hexamer reverse transcription was applied to roughly 0.5 to 1 ug RNA. TCRdb fed the immunoSEQ multiplex PCR reads into MiXCR, producing one record per CDR3 protein. This table has fewer than 300,000 distinct CDR3 sequences, 70% to 90% appearing once. The specimen was CD8+ T cells from PBMCs. The source is a human donor with multiple sclerosis.

The chain joins TRBV16 to TRBJ2-7; D gene uncertain. This CDR3 spans 13 amino acids. Germline CDR1 KGHSY, CDR2 FQNENV. V lost 1 base and J lost 4, with 8 bases in between. CDR3 loop: CASSQYPQYEQYF. For the CDR3, the DNA is TGTGCCAGCAGCCAATATCCGCAATACGAGCAGTACTTC. Supplemented by reference TRBV16 and TRBJ2-7, the full variable domain reads GEEVAQTPKHLVRGEGQKAKLYCAPIKGHSYVFWYQQVLKNEFKFLISFQNENVFDETGMPKERFSAKCLPNSPCSLEIQATKLEDSAVYFCASSQYPQYEQYFGPGTRLTVT.

This clonotype was seen only a few times. The chain has TRBV28 and TRBJ2-7; 7 bases align to TRBD1. The CDR3 extends over 14 amino acids. With 3 bases clipped from V and 0 bases from J, the junction kept 2 bases outside the gene matches. The germline CDR1 and CDR2 sequences are MDHEN and SYDVKM. CDR3 nucleotide sequence: TGTGCCAGCAGTTTTCCAGGGGGCTCCTACGAGCAGTACTTC. As protein: CASSFPGGSYEQYF.

The chain couples TRBV13 to TRBJ2-1; D is perhaps TRBD2 (6 bases). Germline values: CDR1 PRHDT, CDR2 FYEKMQ (reference sequence). V shed 0 bases and J shed 4 bases, with 13 bases lying between them. This CDR3 comprises 16 residues. CDR3 coding DNA: TGTGCCAGCAGCTTAGGTCCAGCGGAGGGATACAATGAGCAGTTCTTC. Its translation is CASSLGPAEGYNEQFF.

V gene TRBV29-1 combines with J gene TRBJ2-1, with D perhaps TRBD1 (5 bases). There are 12 residues in the CDR3. V gave up 1 base and J gave up 9 bases, with 10 bases separating them. Germline values: CDR1 SQVTM, CDR2 ANQGSEA. The chain's CDR3 is CSVEGGSGEQFF. CDR3 nucleotide sequence: TGCAGCGTTGAAGGGGGCTCAGGTGAGCAGTTCTTC.

The chain combines TRBV24-1 with TRBJ2-1; D may be TRBD2 (6 bases). This CDR3 has 16 residues. Per the germline V gene, CDR1 is KGHDR and CDR2 is SFDVKD. V lost 0 bases and J lost 8, with 16 bases in between. The CDR3 bases are TGTGCCACCAGTGATTTGCGCGGGGAACGGACGGATGAGCAGTTCTTC. Translated, it gives CATSDLRGERTDEQFF.